The clone carrying this TCR beta chain was seen a handful of times. Antigen unknown. These data come from a study of cytomegalovirus exposure and HLA in healthy donors. Primers included in the PCR were 60 Vbeta and 13 Jbeta primers. Only in-frame clones appear in the TCRdb table, and some are missing; sequencing was by immunoSEQ multiplex PCR. Among roughly 100,000 clones, about 80% were seen once, and the ten largest hold roughly 5.4%. General observations from the study: Some V segments, TRBV6-2 and TRBV6-3 among them, were indistinguishable and were therefore excluded.

The CDR3 length is 17 residues. The V segment lost 0 bases and the J segment 6 bases; nucleotides outside the gene matches: 11. The germline gives CDR1 SGDLS, CDR2 YYNGEE. The chain combines TRBV9 with TRBJ2-3, with 9 positions matching TRBD2. Sequenced material: PBMCs. This TCR came from a woman between 18 and 29 years old in good health and CMV-seropositive. CDR3 bases: TGTGCCAGCAGCGTAGGAGGACTAGCGAGAACTTTCGATACGCAGTATTTT. Encoded protein: CASSVGGLARTFDTQYF.